These 30 T cell receptor beta chains originate from one sample sequenced in a study of T cells after yellow fever vaccination. TCRdb reprocessed the 5' RACE reads with MiXCR, giving one entry per CDR3 protein. The data show nearly 300,000 distinct CDR3 sequences, 8.7% seen once. Sequencing was performed on CD4+ T cells sorted from PBMCs, taken 5 days after the yellow fever booster vaccination. The origin of the receptors is a young man who received the YFV17D yellow fever vaccine.

The chain uses TRBV5-6 and TRBJ2-3; 7 bases line up with TRBD2. Germline V gene lookup returns CDR1 SGHDT and CDR2 YYEEEE. CDR3 length equals 15 residues. J was trimmed by 2 bases and V by 3 bases; bases with no gene match: 6. CDR3 coding DNA: TGTGCCAGCAGCTCTCAGCGGGGTCTCACAGATACGCAGTATTTT. It yields the protein CASSSQRGLTDTQYF. Drawing the rest from reference TRBV5-6 and TRBJ2-3, the complete variable domain is DAGVTQSPTHLIKTRGQQVTLRCSPKSGHDTVSWYQQALGQGPQFIFQYYEEEERQRGNFPDRFSGHQFPNYSSELNVNALLLGDSALYLCASSSQRGLTDTQYFGPGTRLTVL.

This clonotype was detected a few times. V gene TRBV18 combines with J gene TRBJ2-1, with no clear D. V lost 2 bases to trimming and J lost 4 bases, with 9 bases between them. The V gene's germline CDR1 is KGHSH and CDR2 LQKENI. The CDR3 is made up of 14 amino acids. The CDR3 here is CASSPSTPYNEQFF. The CDR3 nucleotides are TGTGCCAGCTCACCATCGACACCATACAATGAGCAGTTCTTC.

This clonotype was counted only a few times. This chain connects TRBV5-4 to TRBJ1-2; 7 nucleotides line up with TRBD1. Germline V CDR1 and CDR2: SGHNT, YYREEE (reference sequence). The junction had 15 bases not matched to a gene; V was cut back by 3 bases and J by 4 bases. The CDR3 has 17 residues. This CDR3 is CASSSPSTPGGVYGYTF. The CDR3 nucleotides read TGTGCCAGCAGCTCGCCGAGCACACCAGGGGGAGTCTATGGCTACACCTTC.

The table lists this clonotype with many counts. The rearrangement joins TRBV4-3 to TRBJ1-1; D remains ambiguous. Per the germline V gene, CDR1 is LGHNA and CDR2 is YSLEER. The CDR3 loop spans 16 amino acids. Trimming took off 0 bases at V and 7 bases at J, with 18 bases between the two ends. The CDR3 DNA is TGCGCCAGCAGCCAAGATCTCGGGCAACGACGGCGTGAAGCTTTCTTT. Translation: CASSQDLGQRRREAFF.

V usage is TRBV6-2 or TRBV6-3 and J usage is TRBJ2-2; D remains unclear. This CDR3 has 14 residues. Trimming cost V 7 bases and J 0 bases, with 9 bases left between them. Germline CDR1 and CDR2: MNHEY and SVGEGT. The CDR3 nucleotides read TGTGCCAGCATCCGAACTTCGAACACCGGGGAGCTGTTTTTT. Protein sequence: CASIRTSNTGELFF.

Here the CDR3 DNA reads TGTGCCAGCAGCCAAAGTTGGACAGACCTCACAGATACGCAGTATTTT. This translates into CASSQSWTDLTDTQYF. The chain links TRBV3-1 to TRBJ2-3; tentative D call: TRBD1 (6 bases). There are 16 residues in the CDR3. V lost 2 bases, J lost 2 bases, and 14 bases lay in between. Germline V lookup: CDR1 LGHDT, CDR2 YNNKEL (reference sequence).

This clonotype was counted a single time. This chain links TRBV4-1 with TRBJ2-6; 13 bases match TRBD2. CDR1 MGHRA and CDR2 YSYEKL come from the germline V gene. CDR3 size: 17 residues. J gave up 3 bases and V 4 bases, and 3 bases lay outside the gene matches. CDR3 coding DNA: TGCGCCAGCAGCCGACTAGCGGGGGGAGTTGGGGCCAACGTCCTGACTTTC. This translates into CASSRLAGGVGANVLTF.

This clonotype has a handful of counts. The rearrangement links TRBV10-3 to TRBJ2-2; no clear D gene. This CDR3 region has 13 residues. Germline V CDR1 and CDR2: ENHRY, SYGVKD. The germline V and J ends were trimmed by 10 bases and 0 bases, with 9 bases remaining between them. The CDR3 region has the DNA TGTGCCAGCAAGGACCCGAACACCGGGGAGCTGTTTTTT. It is translated as CASKDPNTGELFF.

This clonotype was seen a handful of times. This chain uses TRBV15 with TRBJ2-7; no firm D call. Germline lookup yields CDR1 LNHNV and CDR2 YYDKDF (reference sequence). This CDR3 is 13 amino acids long. Trimming took off 5 bases at V and 6 bases at J, with 14 bases between the two ends. The CDR3, as DNA: TGTGCCACCAGCCCGGGCAGCAAGCTCGAGCAGTACGTC. Translated, it gives CATSPGSKLEQYV.

This clonotype was detected a few times. V usage is TRBV6-2 or TRBV6-3 and J usage is TRBJ2-7; D is perhaps TRBD2 (6 bases). Trimming removed 5 bases from V and 9 bases from J, with 17 bases in between. The CDR3 contains 13 residues. Germline V gene sequence: CDR1 MNHEY, CDR2 SVGEGT. The CDR3 DNA sequence: TGTGCCAGCAGTCACGCCGGACCGGAGGGGCAGTACGTC. Translated: CASSHAGPEGQYV.

The chain recombines TRBV6-6 with TRBJ2-7; 11 nucleotides line up with TRBD1. In germline, CDR1 is MNHNY, CDR2 SVGAGI (reference sequence). V was pared by 0 bases and J by 1 base, with 2 bases of the junction left unmatched. The CDR3 is made up of 16 amino acids. The CDR3 DNA reads as TGTGCCAGCAGTTACTCCGGACAGGGGGCATCCTACGAGCAGTACTTC. Residues: CASSYSGQGASYEQYF.

This clonotype has a handful of counts. The chain combines TRBV28 with TRBJ1-2; D possibly corresponds to TRBD1 (5 bases). This CDR3 comprises 15 residues. Germline-derived CDR1 and CDR2 are MDHEN and SYDVKM. V gave up 4 bases and J gave up 5 bases, with 17 bases separating them. This CDR3 reads CASSSSGASVYGYTF. The CDR3 coding sequence is TGTGCCAGCAGTTCGAGCGGGGCCTCAGTGTATGGCTACACCTTC.

This chain links TRBV11-3 with TRBJ2-2, with D tentatively TRBD1 or TRBD2 (6 bases each). The V end was cut by 0 bases, the J end by 3 bases, with 17 bases between. This CDR3 contains 18 residues. From germline, CDR1 is SGHNT and CDR2 YENEEA. In DNA, the CDR3 is TGTGCCAGCAGCTTAGACCAAGGGGGGACTCGGTACACCGGGGAGCTGTTTTTT. Its translation is CASSLDQGGTRYTGELFF.

This clonotype was observed many times. The chain is built from TRBV7-3 and TRBJ1-5; D is unclear. Germline loops: CDR1 SGHTA, CDR2 FQGTGA. This CDR3 is built from 16 residues. Trimming cost V 3 bases and J 1 base, with 13 bases left between them. The CDR3 reads CASSLKGILSNQPQHF. The CDR3 DNA is TGTGCCAGCAGCTTGAAGGGCATCTTGAGCAATCAGCCCCAGCATTTT.

There are a few counts of this clonotype. This rearrangement joins TRBV12-5 to TRBJ2-7, with TRBD1 as a possible D gene (6 bases). CDR1 is LGHNT and CDR2 is FRNRAP in the germline V gene. The CDR3 runs to 14 residues. With 6 bases removed from V and 5 bases from J, the gap between germline ends came to 17 bases. CDR3 DNA sequence: TGTGCTAGTGGGGTCAGGGGATGGTCCCACGAGCAGTACTTC. It encodes CASGVRGWSHEQYF.

This chain uses TRBV5-1 with TRBJ1-1; D uncertain. This CDR3 has 14 residues. The V end lost 2 bases, the J end lost 3 bases, and 11 bases lay between the germline ends. CDR1 is SGHRS, CDR2 YFSETQ, per germline. Here the CDR3 reads CASSFNPDDTEAFF. In DNA, the CDR3 is TGCGCCAGCAGCTTTAATCCAGACGACACTGAAGCTTTCTTT.

This clonotype has only one observation. Being one base from a much bigger clone, this may be a read error. CDR3 sequence reads: CASSTGYGYTF. For the CDR3, the DNA is TGTGCCAGCAGCACCGGTTATGGCTACACCTTC. V and J are TRBV25-1 and TRBJ1-2; no clear D. The CDR3 covers 11 residues. With 6 bases removed from V and 5 bases from J, the gap between germline ends came to 7 bases. Looked up from germline, CDR1 is MGHDK and CDR2 is SYGVNS.

This clonotype was detected only a few times. V usage is TRBV20-1 and J usage is TRBJ1-3; D remains ambiguous. Germline CDR1 and CDR2: DFQATT and SNEGSKA (reference sequence). This CDR3 has 13 amino acids. In DNA, the CDR3 is TGCAGCGGTCGGACGGTCTCTGGAAACACCATATATTTT. Translation gives CSGRTVSGNTIYF.

The chain links TRBV28 to TRBJ2-5; D is uncertain. V was cut by 6 bases and J by 4 bases, with 15 bases left in between. The length of the CDR3 is 14 residues. In germline, CDR1 is MDHEN, CDR2 SYDVKM. CDR3 bases: TGTGCCAGCAGAATGATGGGGTCGGGAGAGACCCAGTACTTC. Translating it yields CASRMMGSGETQYF.

This rearrangement joins TRBV10-3 to TRBJ2-1; D is possibly TRBD1 (6 bases). Germline V CDR1 and CDR2: ENHRY, SYGVKD. The V end was cut by 2 bases, the J end by 0 bases, with 8 bases between. CDR3 length: 15 residues. The CDR3 loop is CAISEQGPSYNEQFF. The DNA of the CDR3 is TGTGCCATCAGTGAGCAGGGGCCCTCCTACAATGAGCAGTTCTTC.

This clonotype has a handful of counts. The chain is built from TRBV5-1 and TRBJ2-7; no definite D call. V lost 4 bases and J 1 base, leaving 15 bases between the germline ends. This CDR3 region has 15 residues. Germline assignment: CDR1 SGHRS and CDR2 YFSETQ. In DNA, the CDR3 is TGCGCCAGCAGCAGAATGGTAACGAAGTCCTACGAGCAGTACTTC. This sequence encodes CASSRMVTKSYEQYF.

This clonotype was detected many times. The rearrangement joins TRBV20-1 to TRBJ2-3; TRBD2 matches at 8 bases. The CDR3 length is 14 residues. V lost 2 bases to trimming and J lost 2 bases; unmatched junction nucleotides: 3. Germline CDR1 and CDR2: DFQATT and SNEGSKA (reference sequence). CDR3 nucleotide sequence: TGCAGTGCTAGACGAGCGGGGGTCACAGATACGCAGTATTTT. This translates into CSARRAGVTDTQYF.

This sequence joins TRBV2 and TRBJ2-2; TRBD1 is a possible D gene (5 bases). Germline-derived CDR1 and CDR2 are SNHLY and FYNNEI. The V gene lost 7 bases and the J gene lost 0 bases, with 12 bases spanning the gap. The CDR3 totals 15 residues. In nucleotides, the CDR3 is TGTGCCAGCACCGGACACTCCGCGAACACCGGGGAGCTGTTTTTT. Protein: CASTGHSANTGELFF.

This clonotype has only a few counts. The J gene is TRBJ2-5, the V gene TRBV6-5; 8 nucleotides match TRBD1. The germline gives CDR1 MNHEY, CDR2 SVGAGI. V was pared by 8 bases and J by 1 base, with 9 bases of the junction left unmatched. This CDR3 contains 15 residues. The CDR3 spells CASAVGRGLQETQYF. The CDR3 nucleotides read TGTGCCAGCGCGGTGGGCAGGGGGCTCCAAGAGACCCAGTACTTC.

The rearrangement links TRBV6-2 or TRBV6-3 to TRBJ1-2; possibly TRBD1 for D (5 bases). CDR1 is MNHEY and CDR2 is SVGEGT in the germline V gene. The CDR3 covers 15 residues. V lost 5 bases and J 7 bases, leaving 20 bases between the germline ends. CDR3 coding DNA: TGTGCCAGCAGTAAATCTTCCGGGACGATGGGTGGCTACACCTTC. Protein product: CASSKSSGTMGGYTF.

This clonotype has a handful of counts. The chain links TRBV5-1 to TRBJ2-7; no clear D gene. CDR3 length: 11 amino acids. The V gene's germline CDR1 is SGHRS and CDR2 YFSETQ. V shed 0 bases and J shed 7 bases, with 5 bases lying between them. The CDR3 DNA sequence: TGCGCCAGCAGCTTGGAGTGGGAGCAGTACTTC. This codes for CASSLEWEQYF.

V and J are TRBV7-2 and TRBJ2-3; D unclear. The germline gives CDR1 SGHTA, CDR2 FQGNSA. Trimming left V 3 bases short and J 6 bases short, with 10 bases between. The CDR3 is made up of 13 amino acids. This CDR3 reads CASSFYSQDTQYF. The DNA for the CDR3 is TGTGCCAGCAGCTTCTATAGTCAGGATACGCAGTATTTT.

DNA of the CDR3: TGTGCCAGCAGCTTAGGGAGGTTCCACGTCACCTTC. It codes for CASSLGRFHVTF. The chain recombines TRBV7-2 with TRBJ1-2; D unresolved. The CDR3 is 12 residues long. CDR1 SGHTA and CDR2 FQGNSA come from the germline V gene. The V and J ends lost 1 base and 13 bases respectively, with 13 bases between them.

The V and J genes are TRBV25-1 and TRBJ2-2, with a possible D match to TRBD2 (5 bases). Between the trimmed V and J ends, which lost 2 bases and 8 bases, there was a span of 15 bases. Germline-derived CDR1 and CDR2 are MGHDK and SYGVNS. The CDR3 loop spans 15 amino acids. The CDR3 coding sequence is TGTGCCAGCAGTGAACCTCCTTTTAGAGGGGGGGAGCTGTTTTTT. Protein sequence: CASSEPPFRGGELFF.

This sequence joins TRBV7-9 and TRBJ2-7; TRBD2 aligns across 8 bases. The CDR3 has 13 residues. Per the germline V gene, CDR1 is SEHNR and CDR2 is FQNEAQ (reference sequence). V was clipped by 4 bases and J by 5 bases; unmatched bases: 4. The CDR3 region has the DNA TGTGCCAGCAGCTCCGGGAGGGCGGACGAGCAGTACGTC. This sequence encodes CASSSGRADEQYV.